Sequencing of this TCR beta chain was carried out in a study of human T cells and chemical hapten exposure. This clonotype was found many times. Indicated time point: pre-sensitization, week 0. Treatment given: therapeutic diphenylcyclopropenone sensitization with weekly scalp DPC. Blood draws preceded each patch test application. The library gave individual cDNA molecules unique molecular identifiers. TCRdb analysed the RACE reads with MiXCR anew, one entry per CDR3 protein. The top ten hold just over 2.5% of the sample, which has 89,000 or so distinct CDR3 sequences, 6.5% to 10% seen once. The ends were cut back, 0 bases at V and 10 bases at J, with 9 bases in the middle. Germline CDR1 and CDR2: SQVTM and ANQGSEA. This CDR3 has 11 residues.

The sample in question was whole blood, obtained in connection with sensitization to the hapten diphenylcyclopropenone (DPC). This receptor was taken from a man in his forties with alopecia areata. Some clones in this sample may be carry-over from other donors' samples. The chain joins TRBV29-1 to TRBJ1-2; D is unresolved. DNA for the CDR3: TGCAGCGTTGAAGAAACCAGGCTCTACACCTTC. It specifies CSVEETRLYTF.